This section outlines one TCR beta chain sequence together with its context. The source of the sample is a study of blood T cell repertoires in COVID-19. At the level of the study: COVID-19 samples, acute and convalescent, were from the United States, Italy and Spain. PBMCs, B-cell-depleted T cells, or T cells provided the cDNA or gDNA that made up the material.

The V and J ends lost 7 bases and 1 base respectively, with 10 bases between them. The CDR3 loop spans 13 amino acids. The germline CDR1 and CDR2 sequences are ENHRY and SYGVKD. In the source study's methods: Amplified reference gene primers provided the basis for estimating nucleated cell counts. Profiled with immunoSEQ multiplex PCR; TCRdb holds only in-frame clones, not every one. From that table come the V and J calls and clone size; the DNA was used to work out D and trimming. The sample holds 300,000 or so clones, 80% to 90% seen once. Sequenced material: peripheral blood. The rearrangement uses TRBV10-3 and TRBJ2-5; a weak D match, TRBD1 (5 bases). The TCR originated in a man in his fifties or sixties with active or convalescent COVID-19. The CDR3: CAITQGLQETQYF. As DNA, the CDR3 is TGTGCCATCACTCAGGGTCTCCAAGAGACCCAGTACTTC.